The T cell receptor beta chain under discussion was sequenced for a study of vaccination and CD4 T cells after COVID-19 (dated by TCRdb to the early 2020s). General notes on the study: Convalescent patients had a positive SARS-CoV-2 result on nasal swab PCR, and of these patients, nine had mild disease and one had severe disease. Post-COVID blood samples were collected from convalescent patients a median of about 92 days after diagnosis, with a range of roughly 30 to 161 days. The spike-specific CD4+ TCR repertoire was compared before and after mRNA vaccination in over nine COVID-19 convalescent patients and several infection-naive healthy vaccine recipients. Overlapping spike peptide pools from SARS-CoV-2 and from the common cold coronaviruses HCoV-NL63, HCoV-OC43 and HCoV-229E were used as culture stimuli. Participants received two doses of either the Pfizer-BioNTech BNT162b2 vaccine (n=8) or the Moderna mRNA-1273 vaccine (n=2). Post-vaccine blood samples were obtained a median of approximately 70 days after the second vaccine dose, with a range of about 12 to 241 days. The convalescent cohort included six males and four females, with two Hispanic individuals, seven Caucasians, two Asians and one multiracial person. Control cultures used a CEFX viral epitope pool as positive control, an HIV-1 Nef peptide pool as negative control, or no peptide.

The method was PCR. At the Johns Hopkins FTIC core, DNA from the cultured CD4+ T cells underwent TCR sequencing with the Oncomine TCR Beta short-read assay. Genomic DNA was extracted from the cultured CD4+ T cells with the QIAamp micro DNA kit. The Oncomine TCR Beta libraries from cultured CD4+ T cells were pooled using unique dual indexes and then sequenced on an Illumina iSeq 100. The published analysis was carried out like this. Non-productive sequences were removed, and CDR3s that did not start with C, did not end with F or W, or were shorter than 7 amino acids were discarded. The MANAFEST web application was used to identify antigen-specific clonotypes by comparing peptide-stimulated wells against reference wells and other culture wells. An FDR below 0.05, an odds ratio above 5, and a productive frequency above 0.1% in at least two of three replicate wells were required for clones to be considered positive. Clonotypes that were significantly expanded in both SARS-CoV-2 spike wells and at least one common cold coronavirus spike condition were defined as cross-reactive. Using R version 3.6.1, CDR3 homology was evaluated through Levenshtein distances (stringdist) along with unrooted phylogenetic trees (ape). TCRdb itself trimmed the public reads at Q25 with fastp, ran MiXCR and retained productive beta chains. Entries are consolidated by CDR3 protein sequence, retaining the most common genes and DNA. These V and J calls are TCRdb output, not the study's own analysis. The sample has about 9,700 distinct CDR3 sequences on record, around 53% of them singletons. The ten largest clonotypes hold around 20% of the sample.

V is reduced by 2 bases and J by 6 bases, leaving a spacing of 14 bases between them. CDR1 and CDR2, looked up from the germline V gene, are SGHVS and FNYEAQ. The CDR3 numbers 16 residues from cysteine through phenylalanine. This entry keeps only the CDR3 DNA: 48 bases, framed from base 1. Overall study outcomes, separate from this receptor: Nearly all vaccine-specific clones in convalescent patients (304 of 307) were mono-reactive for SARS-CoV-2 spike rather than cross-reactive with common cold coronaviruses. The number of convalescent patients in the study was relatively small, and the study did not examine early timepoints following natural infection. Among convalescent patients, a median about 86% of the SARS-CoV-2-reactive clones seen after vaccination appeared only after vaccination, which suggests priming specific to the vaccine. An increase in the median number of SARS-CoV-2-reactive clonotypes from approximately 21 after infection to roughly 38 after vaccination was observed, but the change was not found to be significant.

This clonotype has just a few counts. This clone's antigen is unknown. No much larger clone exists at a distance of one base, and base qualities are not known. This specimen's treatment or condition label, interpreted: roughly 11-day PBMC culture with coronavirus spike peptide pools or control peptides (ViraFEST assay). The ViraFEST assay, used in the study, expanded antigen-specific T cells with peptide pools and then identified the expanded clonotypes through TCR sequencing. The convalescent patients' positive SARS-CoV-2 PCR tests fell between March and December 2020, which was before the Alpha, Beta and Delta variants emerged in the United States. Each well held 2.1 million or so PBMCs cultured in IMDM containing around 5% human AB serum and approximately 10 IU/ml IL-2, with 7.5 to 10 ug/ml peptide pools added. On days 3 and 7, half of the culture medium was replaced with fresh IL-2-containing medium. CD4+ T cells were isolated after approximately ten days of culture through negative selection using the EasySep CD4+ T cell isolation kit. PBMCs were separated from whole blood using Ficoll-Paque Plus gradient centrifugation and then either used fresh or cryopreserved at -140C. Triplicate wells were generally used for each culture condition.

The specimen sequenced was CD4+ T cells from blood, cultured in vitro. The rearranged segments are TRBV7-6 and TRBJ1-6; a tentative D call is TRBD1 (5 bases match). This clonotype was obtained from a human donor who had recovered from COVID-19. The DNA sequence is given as TGTGCCAGCAGCTTAATCGGGGGGGGATTTAATTCACCCCTCCACTTT. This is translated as CASSLIGGGFNSPLHF. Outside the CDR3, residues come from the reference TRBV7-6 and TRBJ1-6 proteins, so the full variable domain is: GAGVSQSPRYKVTKRGQDVALRCDPISGHVSLYWYRQALGQGPEFLTYFNYEAQQDKSGLPNDRFSAERPEGSISTLTIQRTEQRDSAMYRCASSLIGGGFNSPLHFGNGTRLTVT.